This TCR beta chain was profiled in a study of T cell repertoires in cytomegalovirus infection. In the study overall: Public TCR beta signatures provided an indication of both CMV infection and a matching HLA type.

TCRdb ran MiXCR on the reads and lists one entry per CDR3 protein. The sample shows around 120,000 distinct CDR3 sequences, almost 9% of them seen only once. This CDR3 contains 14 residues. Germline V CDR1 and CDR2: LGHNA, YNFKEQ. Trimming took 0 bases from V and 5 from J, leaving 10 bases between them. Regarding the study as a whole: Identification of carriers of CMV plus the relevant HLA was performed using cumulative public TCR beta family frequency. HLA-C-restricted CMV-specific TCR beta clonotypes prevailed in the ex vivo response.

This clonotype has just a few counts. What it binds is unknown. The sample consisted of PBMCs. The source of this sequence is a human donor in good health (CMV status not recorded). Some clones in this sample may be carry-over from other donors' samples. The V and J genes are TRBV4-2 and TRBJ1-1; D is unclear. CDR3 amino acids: CASSQEDLGTEAFF. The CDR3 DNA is TGTGCCAGCAGCCAAGAGGATCTAGGTACTGAAGCTTTCTTT.